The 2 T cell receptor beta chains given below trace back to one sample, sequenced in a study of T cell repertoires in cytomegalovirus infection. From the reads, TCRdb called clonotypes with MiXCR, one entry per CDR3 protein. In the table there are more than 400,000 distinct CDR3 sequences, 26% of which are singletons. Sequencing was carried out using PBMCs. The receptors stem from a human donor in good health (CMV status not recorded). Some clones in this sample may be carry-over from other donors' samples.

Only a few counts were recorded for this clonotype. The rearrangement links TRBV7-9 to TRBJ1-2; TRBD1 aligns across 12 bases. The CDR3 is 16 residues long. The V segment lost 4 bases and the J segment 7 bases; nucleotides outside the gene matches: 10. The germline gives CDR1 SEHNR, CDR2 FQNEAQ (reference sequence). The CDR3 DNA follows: TGTGCCAGCAGCTCTTTTGGGGGACAGGGGGCTTCTGGCTACACCTTC. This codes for CASSSFGGQGASGYTF.

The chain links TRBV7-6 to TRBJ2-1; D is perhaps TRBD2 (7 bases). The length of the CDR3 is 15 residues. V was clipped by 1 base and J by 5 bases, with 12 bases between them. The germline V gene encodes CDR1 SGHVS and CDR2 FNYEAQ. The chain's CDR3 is CASSLVRGAHNEQFF. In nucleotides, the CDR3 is TGTGCCAGCAGCTTAGTTCGGGGGGCGCACAATGAGCAGTTCTTC.